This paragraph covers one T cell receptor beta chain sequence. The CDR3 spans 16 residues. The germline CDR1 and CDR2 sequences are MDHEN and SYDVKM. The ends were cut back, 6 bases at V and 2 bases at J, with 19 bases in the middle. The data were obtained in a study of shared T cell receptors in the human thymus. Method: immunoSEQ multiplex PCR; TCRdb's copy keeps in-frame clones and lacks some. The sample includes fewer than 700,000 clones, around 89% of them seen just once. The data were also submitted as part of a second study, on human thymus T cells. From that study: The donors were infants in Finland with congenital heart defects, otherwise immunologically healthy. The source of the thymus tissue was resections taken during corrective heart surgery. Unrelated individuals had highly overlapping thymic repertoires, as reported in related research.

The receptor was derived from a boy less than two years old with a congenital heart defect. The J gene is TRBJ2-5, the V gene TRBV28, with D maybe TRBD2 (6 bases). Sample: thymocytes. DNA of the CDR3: TGTGCCAGCAGCCTAGTCGTAGCGGATTTTCAAGAGACCCAGTACTTC. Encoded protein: CASSLVVADFQETQYF.